The 14 T cell receptor beta chains reported below all come from one sample, sequenced in a study of blood T cell repertoires in COVID-19 (dated by TCRdb to the early 2020s). The library was prepared using the immunoSEQ multiplex PCR assay. TCRdb re-hosts the immuneACCESS table, in-frame sequences only. Its copies lack some clones; in the studies checked, an unresolved V gene accounts for under half of them, and the cause for the rest is not known. Recorded for this sample are more than 300,000 clones; around 90% of them occurred a single time. Of the sample, 1.2% falls within the top ten clones. Material: PBMCs or T cells enriched from blood (not recorded which). Source of these receptors: a woman in her late teens or twenties who had recovered from COVID-19.

The chain carries TRBV7-2 and TRBJ2-1; 13 bases map to TRBD2. With V trimmed by 5 bases and J by 9 bases, 7 bases remained unmatched. CDR1 is SGHTA and CDR2 is FQGNSA in the germline V gene. CDR3 length: 15 residues. As DNA, the CDR3 is TGTGCCAGCAGCGATACTAGCGGGGGGGCCGGTGAGCAGTTCTTC. It codes for CASSDTSGGAGEQFF.

This chain uses TRBV19 with TRBJ2-3; 11 bases are shared with TRBD2. The germline V gene has CDR1 LNHDA and CDR2 SQIVND (reference sequence). V trimming: 7 bases; J trimming: 1 base; junction bases outside the gene matches: 4. There are 15 residues in the CDR3. The CDR3 DNA is TGTGCCAGTAAACCGACTAGCGGGGGCACAGATACGCAGTATTTT. This translates into CASKPTSGGTDTQYF.

With regard to this clone: The CDR3 ends on some other residue instead of the conserved phenylalanine or tryptophan, so this is likely a read error. No DNA is shown, since the ends of the CDR3 on it are uncertain; the CDR3 is the one TCRdb lists. CDR3 sequence: CASSLRTGAPVY. This rearrangement joins TRBV28 to TRBJ1-5; the table's D call of TRBD1 was not tested on the DNA. Germline CDR1 and CDR2: MDHEN and SYDVKM. Both ends counted, the CDR3 spans 12 residues.

This chain uses TRBV3-1 (or the pseudogene TRBV3-2) with TRBJ2-5; TRBD1 might be the D (5 bases). The ends were cut back, 4 bases at V and 5 bases at J, with 17 bases in the middle. Per germline, CDR1 LGHDT and CDR2 YNNKEL (reference sequence). CDR3 length: 15 amino acids. The CDR3 sequence: CASSPGLRAKETQYF. Written as DNA, the CDR3 is TGTGCCAGCAGCCCAGGGCTTAGGGCCAAGGAGACCCAGTACTTC.

The chain joins TRBV27 to TRBJ1-4; the match to TRBD1 covers 10 bases. The V gene end was trimmed by 8 bases and the J gene end by 7 bases; junction bases not matched to a gene: 13. This CDR3 is built from 16 residues. The germline CDR1 and CDR2 sequences are MNHEY and SMNVEV (reference sequence). CDR3 region: CASRRDRGRGSEKLFF. CDR3 DNA: TGTGCCAGCCGCCGGGACAGGGGTCGGGGAAGTGAAAAACTGTTTTTT.

The chain carries TRBV19 and TRBJ1-2, with D unresolved. V lost 7 bases to trimming and J lost 8 bases, with 11 bases between them. The CDR3 contains 11 residues. The V gene's germline CDR1 is LNHDA and CDR2 SQIVND (reference sequence). CDR3 coding DNA: TGTGCCAGTAACAGCCTGAGCGGCTACACCTTC. Amino acid sequence: CASNSLSGYTF.

The chain links TRBV10-3 to TRBJ2-3; maybe TRBD2 (5 bases). CDR3 length equals 15 residues. The germline V gene encodes CDR1 ENHRY and CDR2 SYGVKD. Deletions cut 3 bases from V and 5 bases from J, with 15 bases between. The CDR3 protein is CAISDWKEERDTQYF. CDR3 sequence (DNA): TGTGCCATCAGTGACTGGAAGGAGGAACGAGATACGCAGTATTTT.

This clone came up a few times. CDR3 sequence: CASLKRSGDSYNEQFF. CDR3 coding DNA: TGTGCCAGCCTTAAACGATCAGGGGATTCCTACAATGAGCAGTTCTTC. The V call is TRBV11-2, the J call TRBJ2-1; D is perhaps TRBD1 (6 bases). The V end was cut by 8 bases, the J end by 1 base, with 18 bases between. This CDR3 comprises 16 residues. Germline CDR1 and CDR2: SGHAT and FQNNGV.

The chain is built from TRBV12-5 and TRBJ1-6; the D is unclear. V lost 5 bases and J lost 7, with 9 bases in between. The CDR3 runs to 13 residues. Germline values: CDR1 LGHNT, CDR2 FRNRAP. The CDR3, as DNA: TGTGCTAGTGGTCCTGAGTCGAATTCACCCCTCCACTTT. Amino acids: CASGPESNSPLHF.

This sequence joins TRBV11-3 and TRBJ2-2; D unresolved. This CDR3 has 16 residues. V lost 2 bases to trimming and J lost 1 base, with 11 bases between them. The germline V gene encodes CDR1 SGHNT and CDR2 YENEEA. CDR3 in DNA: TGTGCCAGCAGCTTACAGACGGGTGAGAACACCGGGGAGCTGTTTTTT. Residues: CASSLQTGENTGELFF.

This clone has only a few counts. CDR3 bases: TGTGCCAGCAGCCGAGCCGGGGAGGCGGGCCCCTATGGCTACACCTTC. Residues: CASSRAGEAGPYGYTF. The genes are TRBV7-8 and TRBJ1-2; D ambiguous. The CDR3 spans 16 residues. CDR1 SGHVS and CDR2 FQNEAQ come from the germline V gene. V dropped 5 bases and J dropped 4 bases, with 20 bases sitting between them.

The CDR3 sequence is CASSQLRDRHTEAFF. In DNA form, the CDR3 reads TGTGCCAGCAGCCAACTACGGGACAGGCACACTGAAGCTTTCTTT. The rearrangement joins TRBV3-1 (or the pseudogene TRBV3-2) to TRBJ1-1; 8 bases line up with TRBD1. Unmatched junction bases numbered 5, after V lost 2 bases and J lost 3 bases. The CDR3 is 15 amino acids. Per the germline V gene, CDR1 is LGHDT and CDR2 is YNNKEL (reference sequence).

This chain connects TRBV7-2 to TRBJ1-5; 8 nucleotides agree with TRBD1. With 5 bases clipped from V and 2 bases from J, the junction kept 8 bases outside the gene matches. The germline V gene has CDR1 SGHTA and CDR2 FQGNSA. The CDR3 is 16 residues long. The CDR3 sequence: CASSLGTGGGNQPQHF. The DNA of the CDR3 is TGTGCCAGCAGCCTTGGGACAGGTGGTGGCAATCAGCCCCAGCATTTT.

V gene TRBV9 combines with J gene TRBJ2-7; 9 nucleotides align to TRBD1. There are 16 residues in the CDR3. V lost 5 bases to trimming and J lost 1 base; unmatched junction nucleotides: 10. CDR1 is SGDLS and CDR2 is YYNGEE in the germline V gene. CDR3 sequence: CASSRAGTGMSYEQYF. The CDR3 DNA is TGTGCCAGCAGTCGGGCCGGGACAGGGATGTCCTACGAGCAGTACTTC.